These 5 T cell receptor beta chains originate from one sample sequenced in a study of shared clonotypes between healthy human individuals. The table came from immunoSEQ multiplex PCR; TCRdb's copy has only in-frame clones and leaves some out. The table shows about 600,000 clones, with about 97% occurring only once. Material: naive CD4+ T cells sorted from blood. Subset noted: CD45RA+ positively selected. Receptor source: a woman in her thirties in good health.

The chain carries TRBV11-2 and TRBJ1-2; weak D call: TRBD1 (5 bases). This CDR3 is built from 14 residues. Per the germline V gene, CDR1 is SGHAT and CDR2 is FQNNGV. V gave up 5 bases and J gave up 8 bases, with 18 bases separating them. Written as DNA, the CDR3 is TGTGCCAGCAGCCGGGGGGGGAGTCTTGGAGGCTACACCTTC. It is translated as CASSRGGSLGGYTF. Looking up the rest from reference TRBV11-2 and TRBJ1-2 gives the full variable domain: EAGVAQSPRYKIIEKRQSVAFWCNPISGHATLYWYQQILGQGPKLLIQFQNNGVVDDSQLPKDRFSAERLKGVDSTLKIQPAKLEDSAVYLCASSRGGSLGGYTFGSGTRLTVV.

The chain carries TRBV18 and TRBJ2-7; 8 nucleotides line up with TRBD2. After removal of 6 bases from V and 4 bases from J, the junction contained 11 bases not matched to a gene. CDR1 is KGHSH, CDR2 LQKENI, per germline. This CDR3 is built from 15 residues. The CDR3 sequence is CASSPTGTSGYEQYF. DNA of the CDR3: TGTGCCAGCTCGCCGACCGGGACTAGTGGGTACGAGCAGTACTTC.

This sequence joins TRBV5-1 and TRBJ2-5; the D is unclear. CDR3 length equals 13 residues. V lost 4 bases, J lost 5 bases, and 12 bases lay in between. In germline, CDR1 is SGHRS, CDR2 YFSETQ. CDR3 sequence: CASSGIVGETQYF. DNA of the CDR3: TGCGCCAGCAGCGGGATCGTGGGGGAGACCCAGTACTTC.

CDR3 sequence reads: CASSPQGAVTEAFF. CDR3 nucleotide sequence: TGTGCCAGCTCACCACAGGGGGCTGTCACTGAAGCTTTCTTT. The chain couples TRBV18 to TRBJ1-1, with 7 bases aligning to TRBD1. V gave up 1 base and J gave up 4 bases; unmatched junction bases: 3. The CDR3 is made up of 14 amino acids. CDR1 is KGHSH and CDR2 is LQKENI in the germline V gene.

This clone was counted once. The chain employs TRBV2 and TRBJ2-7; a weak D match, TRBD1 (6 bases). Germline V CDR1 and CDR2: SNHLY, FYNNEI. CDR3 size: 14 residues. V lost 8 bases to trimming and J lost 4 bases, with 18 bases between them. The CDR3 coding sequence is TGTGCCAGCGAGGAACAGGGTACCGGATACGAGCAGTACTTC. Its protein is CASEEQGTGYEQYF. The whole variable domain, filled in from reference TRBV2 and TRBJ2-7, reads EPEVTQTPSHQVTQMGQEVILRCVPISNHLYFYWYRQILGQKVEFLVSFYNNEISEKSEIFDDQFSVERPDGSNFTLKIRSTKLEDSAMYFCASEEQGTGYEQYFGPGTRLTVT.